The 14 T cell receptor beta chains below were found in one sample sequenced in a study of CD8 T cells in ankylosing spondylitis. Study-level results: Roughly 8 highly homologous variants made up a TCR beta motif, and this motif appeared characteristic of ankylosing spondylitis blood.

MiXCR, applied by TCRdb to the 5' RACE reads, yields one record per CDR3 protein. The sample comprises over 700,000 distinct CDR3 sequences, around 20% of which are singletons, and about a fifth rests with the top ten. These receptors have no known antigen. Sequencing was performed on blood, either unsorted or a sorted T cell fraction (not recorded which). Receptors were obtained from a male donor with ankylosing spondylitis.

This clonotype was detected only a few times. The CDR3 DNA sequence: TGCGCCAGCAGCTTGGGACCGAGCACTGAAGCTTTCTTT. It is translated as CASSLGPSTEAFF. The chain is built from TRBV5-1 and TRBJ1-1, with D uncertain. The CDR3 length is 13 residues. Germline lookup yields CDR1 SGHRS and CDR2 YFSETQ. Trimming removed 0 bases at V and 4 bases at J, with 7 bases between.

This clonotype was found a few times. The V and J genes are TRBV3-1 and TRBJ2-1; 10 bases agree with TRBD1. V shed 3 bases, J shed 3 bases, and the junction held 8 bases outside the gene matches. CDR1 is LGHDT and CDR2 is YNNKEL in the germline V gene (reference sequence). This CDR3 contains 17 residues. DNA for the CDR3: TGTGCCAGCAGCCAGGGTATCGGGACAGGGGTCTACAATGAGCAGTTCTTC. It translates to CASSQGIGTGVYNEQFF.

The chain recombines TRBV29-1 with TRBJ2-7; tentative D call: TRBD1 (6 bases). Germline CDR1 and CDR2: SQVTM and ANQGSEA. This CDR3 contains 11 residues. Trimming pared 7 bases from V and 2 bases from J, leaving 9 bases between. The CDR3 sequence is CSAGQTYEQYF. The CDR3 coding sequence is TGCAGCGCAGGACAGACCTACGAGCAGTACTTC.

A few counts support this clonotype. This may stem from a read error, because a much larger clone lies one nucleotide away. The chain has TRBV9 and TRBJ2-1; no firm D call. The V end lost 4 bases, the J end lost 6 bases, and 5 bases lay between the germline ends. This CDR3 spans 11 amino acids. Germline values: CDR1 SGDLS, CDR2 YYNGEE. The CDR3, as DNA: TGTGCCAGCAGCCCCCCCAATGAGCAGTTCTTC. Its translation: CASSPPNEQFF. Full variable domain (missing parts from reference TRBV9 and TRBJ2-1): DSGVTQTPKHLITATGQRVTLRCSPRSGDLSVYWYQQSLDQGLQFLIQYYNGEERAKGNILERFSAQQFPDLHSELNLSSLELGDSALYFCASSPPNEQFFGPGTRLTVL.

The sample holds a few counts of this clonotype. The CDR3 here is CSVQAGANVLTF. In DNA form, the CDR3 reads TGCAGCGTTCAAGCTGGGGCCAACGTCCTGACTTTC. The chain recombines TRBV29-1 with TRBJ2-6; D unclear. Germline CDR1 is SQVTM and CDR2 is ANQGSEA. This CDR3 is built from 12 residues. V lost 5 bases and J 2 bases, leaving 4 bases between the germline ends.

V is TRBV12-3 or TRBV12-4 and J is TRBJ1-4, with D possibly being TRBD1 (6 bases). V was clipped by 0 bases and J by 11 bases, with 10 bases between them. The CDR3 runs 13 residues. The CDR3 reads CASSLAPGGKLFF. The DNA of the CDR3 is TGTGCCAGCAGTTTAGCCCCCGGGGGCAAACTGTTTTTT.

This clonotype was detected only a few times. The chain couples TRBV24-1 to TRBJ1-2; 10 nucleotides align to TRBD1. CDR1 and CDR2 (germline): KGHDR, SFDVKD. With V trimmed by 3 bases and J by 8 bases, 2 bases remained unmatched. This CDR3 spans 13 amino acids. CDR3 sequence: CATSDRTGGGYTF. Here the CDR3 DNA reads TGTGCCACCAGTGATCGGACAGGGGGAGGCTACACCTTC.

Only a few counts were recorded for this clonotype. J is TRBJ2-2 and V is TRBV7-2, with TRBD2 identical over 7 bases. The trim removed 5 bases at V and 9 bases at J, leaving 9 bases unmatched. Germline V gene data show CDR1 as SGHTA and CDR2 as FQGNSA. The CDR3 consists of 14 residues. CDR3 bases: TGTGCCAGCAGCCCCGGGGGGATGAGCAGGGAGCTGTTTTTT. Residues: CASSPGGMSRELFF.

The J gene is TRBJ1-2, the V gene TRBV29-1; the match to TRBD1 covers 7 bases. The germline V gene has CDR1 SQVTM and CDR2 ANQGSEA. V trimming: 6 bases; J trimming: 8 bases; junction bases outside the gene matches: 21. The CDR3 length is 16 residues. CDR3 bases: TGCAGCGTCGAGACCAGGGACAGCGCATCTCTTGGGGGCTACACCTTC. Its protein is CSVETRDSASLGGYTF.

This sequence joins TRBV5-1 and TRBJ2-1; tentatively, D is TRBD1 (5 bases). This CDR3 region has 16 residues. CDR1 and CDR2 (germline): SGHRS, YFSETQ. The germline V and J ends were trimmed by 0 bases and 4 bases, with 14 bases remaining between them. CDR3 in DNA: TGCGCCAGCAGCTTGGCCGTGGCAGGGCTTTACAATGAGCAGTTCTTC. Protein sequence: CASSLAVAGLYNEQFF.

To note about this clonotype: It is unclear where the CDR3 begins or ends on the DNA, so no DNA is shown, and the CDR3 is as TCRdb lists it. CDR3 sequence: CSASGRDYSYEQYF. This rearrangement joins TRBV20-1 to TRBJ2-7; the DNA was not used to check the table's D call, TRBD2. Per germline, CDR1 DFQATT and CDR2 SNEGSKA (reference sequence). Both ends counted, the CDR3 spans 14 residues.

The rearrangement uses TRBV7-2 and TRBJ2-7, with a tentative D call TRBD2 (6 bases). The germline V gene encodes CDR1 SGHTA and CDR2 FQGNSA. This CDR3 spans 15 amino acids. V was clipped by 3 bases and J by 2 bases, with 14 bases between them. CDR3: CASSFWSGVAYEQYF. CDR3 in DNA: TGTGCCAGCAGCTTCTGGTCGGGAGTCGCCTACGAGCAGTACTTC.

This clonotype was counted between two and nine times. V gene TRBV20-1 combines with J gene TRBJ2-7; perhaps D is TRBD1 or TRBD2 (5 bases each). Germline V gives CDR1 DFQATT, CDR2 SNEGSKA (reference sequence). This CDR3 comprises 12 residues. Trimming stripped 3 bases from V and 5 bases from J, with 11 bases between. The chain's CDR3 is CSARRGTHEQYF. For the CDR3, the DNA is TGCAGTGCTAGGAGGGGAACCCACGAGCAGTACTTC.

The CDR3 here is CASSYLAGTYNEQFF. In DNA, the CDR3 is TGCGCCAGCAGCTACCTAGCGGGGACCTACAATGAGCAGTTCTTC. The rearrangement joins TRBV5-1 to TRBJ2-1; 9 nucleotides agree with TRBD2. CDR3 length: 15 amino acids. J gave up 2 bases and V 3 bases, and 3 bases lay outside the gene matches. Germline V gene sequence: CDR1 SGHRS, CDR2 YFSETQ.